One and the same sample provided the 20 T cell receptor beta chains below, sequenced in a study of CD8+CD57+ T cells in acquired aplastic anemia. Patients chosen for sequencing had CD8+CD57+ cells that had expanded, as shown by flow cytometry. Genomic DNA provided the template from which TCR beta VDJ and CDR3 profiles were obtained. TCRdb analysed the reads with MiXCR anew, one entry per CDR3 protein. The repertoire holds approximately 300,000 distinct CDR3 sequences, with approximately 58% as singletons. The material sequenced was sorted CD4+, CD8+, or CD8+CD57+ T cells (not recorded which) from PBMCs. The origin of the receptors is a human donor with aplastic anemia.

The V call is TRBV9, the J call TRBJ1-3; D possibly corresponds to TRBD1 (5 bases). The CDR3 contains 14 residues. Germline V gives CDR1 SGDLS, CDR2 YYNGEE. With 1 base removed from V and 4 bases from J, the gap between germline ends came to 9 bases. The CDR3 sequence is CASSVSGTGNTIYF. The DNA of the CDR3 is TGTGCCAGCAGCGTATCGGGGACGGGAAACACCATATATTTT.

The chain links TRBV9 to TRBJ1-4; tentative D call: TRBD1 (6 bases). The V end lost 4 bases, the J end lost 12 bases, and 16 bases lay between the germline ends. The CDR3 is made up of 13 amino acids. CDR1 and CDR2 from the germline V gene are SGDLS and YYNGEE. The CDR3 here is CASSTGGEGELFF. DNA for the CDR3: TGTGCCAGCAGCACCGGCGGGGAGGGGGAACTGTTTTTT.

This clonotype was picked up many times. In DNA form, the CDR3 reads TGTGCCAGCAACACCAGGGGCACGCAGTCACCCCTCCACTTT. Its protein is CASNTRGTQSPLHF. This chain joins TRBV6-6 and TRBJ1-6, with D possibly matching TRBD1 (6 bases). The CDR3 totals 14 residues. Between the trimmed V and J ends, which lost 7 bases and 10 bases, there was a span of 17 bases. Germline V gene data show CDR1 as MNHNY and CDR2 as SVGAGI (reference sequence).

This clonotype was seen repeatedly, ten times or more. The chain carries TRBV7-8 and TRBJ2-5; maybe TRBD2 (6 bases). The germline CDR1 and CDR2 sequences are SGHVS and FQNEAQ. The CDR3 contains 15 residues. V lost 2 bases and J lost 5, with 15 bases in between. In DNA, the CDR3 is TGTGCCAGCAGCTTACAGCGGGCCCAACGGGAGACCCAGTACTTC. Protein product: CASSLQRAQRETQYF. Full variable domain (missing parts from reference TRBV7-8 and TRBJ2-5): GAGVSQSPRYKVAKRGQDVALRCDPISGHVSLFWYQQALGQGPEFLTYFQNEAQLDKSGLPSDRFFAERPEGSVSTLKIQRTQQEDSAVYLCASSLQRAQRETQYFGPGTRLLVL.

Many counts were recorded for this clonotype. The chain combines TRBV5-1 with TRBJ1-5, with D possibly being TRBD1 (5 bases). The CDR3 length is 13 residues. The germline CDR1 and CDR2 sequences are SGHRS and YFSETQ. V dropped 4 bases and J dropped 3 bases, with 8 bases sitting between them. Written as DNA, the CDR3 is TGCGCCAGCAGCGCCGGGACCAATCAGCCCCAGCATTTT. Amino acids: CASSAGTNQPQHF.

The chain joins TRBV7-3 to TRBJ2-2, with a weak D call TRBD2 (5 bases). The germline gives CDR1 SGHTA, CDR2 FQGTGA. V was pared by 6 bases and J by 1 base, with 12 bases between. CDR3 length: 15 residues. The CDR3 DNA is TGTGCCAGCAGGTTCACGCGGGTGAACACCGGGGAGCTGTTTTTT. Its translation is CASRFTRVNTGELFF.

The gene calls are TRBV7-3 and TRBJ2-2; unclear D gene. CDR1 and CDR2 from the germline V gene are SGHTA and FQGTGA. Trimming left V 2 bases short and J 9 bases short, with 16 bases between. This CDR3 contains 15 residues. The CDR3 protein is CASSLAASSYRELFF. The CDR3 coding sequence is TGTGCCAGCAGCTTAGCCGCCTCTTCTTACAGGGAGCTGTTTTTT.

This clonotype was counted many times. This rearrangement joins TRBV12-3 or TRBV12-4 to TRBJ2-2; 8 positions match TRBD1. Losses at the gene ends were 6 bases for V and 3 bases for J; bases not matched to a gene: 6. There are 15 residues in the CDR3. The CDR3 nucleotides are TGTGCCAGCAGACCTGACAGGGGATACACCGGGGAGCTGTTTTTT. Its protein product is CASRPDRGYTGELFF.

This clonotype has more than one count but fewer than ten. This chain joins TRBV20-1 and TRBJ2-5; D not resolved. Germline lookup yields CDR1 DFQATT and CDR2 SNEGSKA (reference sequence). V lost 0 bases to trimming and J lost 3 bases, with 11 bases between them. The CDR3 is 14 residues long. Written as DNA, the CDR3 is TGCAGTGCTAGAGATGAGTGGCACGAAGAGACCCAGTACTTC. Protein sequence: CSARDEWHEETQYF.

V and J are TRBV2 and TRBJ2-5; possible D gene TRBD2, 6 bases. V gave up 8 bases and J gave up 5 bases, with 21 bases separating them. CDR3 length equals 15 residues. Germline CDR1 is SNHLY and CDR2 is FYNNEI. The chain's CDR3 is CASRSLGRAGETQYF. CDR3 in DNA: TGTGCCAGCCGCTCGCTGGGACGGGCGGGGGAGACCCAGTACTTC.

This clonotype appeared many times. The rearrangement uses TRBV5-5 and TRBJ1-3; D is unclear. CDR3 length: 13 amino acids. The V end lost 1 base, the J end lost 4 bases, and 6 bases lay between the germline ends. Germline CDR1 is SGHKS and CDR2 is YYEKEE (reference sequence). CDR3 nucleotides: TGTGCCAGCAGCTTGTTATCCGGAAACACCATATATTTT. Its translation: CASSLLSGNTIYF.

A note on this clonotype: The conserved closing phenylalanine or tryptophan is absent in this CDR3, likely reflecting a read error. The CDR3 sequence: CASSPEGGRWSEQYL. In DNA, the CDR3 is TGTGCCAGCAGCCCGGAAGGCGGGAGGTGGAGCGAGCAGTACCTC. The rearrangement joins TRBV7-8 to TRBJ2-7; 8 nucleotides align to TRBD2. CDR3 size: 15 residues. In germline, CDR1 is SGHVS, CDR2 FQNEAQ. With 5 bases clipped from V and 6 bases from J, the junction kept 12 bases outside the gene matches.

The table lists this clonotype with many counts. The chain uses TRBV6-5 and TRBJ2-5, with 7 bases fitting TRBD1. The V and J ends lost 0 bases and 1 base, in that order; junction bases with no gene match: 8. In germline, CDR1 is MNHEY, CDR2 SVGAGI. This CDR3 region has 17 residues. CDR3 DNA sequence: TGTGCCAGCAGTTACTCAATGACAGGGCTTACCCAAGAGACCCAGTACTTC. Its protein product is CASSYSMTGLTQETQYF.

The V call is TRBV15, the J call TRBJ1-1; TRBD1 is a possible D gene (5 bases). Per the germline V gene, CDR1 is LNHNV and CDR2 is YYDKDF (reference sequence). The CDR3 has 15 amino acids. The germline V and J ends were trimmed by 0 bases and 1 base, with 9 bases remaining between them. The CDR3 is CATSRDRRGNTEAFF. The CDR3 DNA sequence: TGTGCCACCAGCAGAGATCGGAGGGGGAACACTGAAGCTTTCTTT.

This clonotype was observed many times. The J gene is TRBJ2-5, the V gene TRBV6-1, with TRBD2 matching 9 bases. Losses at the gene ends were 6 bases for V and 4 bases for J; bases not matched to a gene: 9. CDR3 length: 15 amino acids. Germline V lookup: CDR1 MNHNS, CDR2 SASEGT. This CDR3 is CASSKTPSGTETQYF. In DNA, the CDR3 is TGTGCCAGCAGCAAGACGCCTAGCGGGACAGAGACCCAGTACTTC.

V is TRBV29-1 and J is TRBJ2-7; TRBD1 or TRBD2 may be the D gene (5 bases each). Germline loops: CDR1 SQVTM, CDR2 ANQGSEA. V was shortened by 0 bases and J by 0 bases, with 9 bases between the two germline ends. The CDR3 length is 14 residues. CDR3 DNA: TGCAGCGTTGAAGATCGAGGGGTCTCCTACGAGCAGTACTTC. Protein: CSVEDRGVSYEQYF.

This clonotype was recorded many times. V gene TRBV6-6 combines with J gene TRBJ1-3; D is unresolved. Trimming took off 6 bases at V and 0 bases at J, with 12 bases between the two ends. The CDR3 is 15 residues long. From germline, CDR1 is MNHNY and CDR2 SVGAGI (reference sequence). Written as DNA, the CDR3 is TGTGCCAGCAGAAGAGGCGCCCACTCTGGAAACACCATATATTTT. Translating it yields CASRRGAHSGNTIYF.

About this clonotype itself: This is likely a read error, given that the CDR3 carries no conserved phenylalanine or tryptophan at its end. The V gene is TRBV29-1, the J gene TRBJ1-2, with D maybe TRBD1 (6 bases). Deletions cut 6 bases from V and 0 bases from J, with 11 bases between. This CDR3 spans 13 amino acids. Germline lookup yields CDR1 SQVTM and CDR2 ANQGSEA. CDR3 DNA sequence: TGCAGCGTGACACAGGGAACTAACTATGGCTACACCCTC. This translates into CSVTQGTNYGYTL.

The chain has TRBV19 and TRBJ1-5; 7 nucleotides match TRBD1. CDR3 length: 15 amino acids. The trim removed 4 bases at V and 0 bases at J, leaving 3 bases unmatched. Germline loops: CDR1 LNHDA, CDR2 SQIVND (reference sequence). The CDR3 here is CASSTQGRSNQPQHF. CDR3 coding DNA: TGTGCCAGTAGTACACAGGGGCGTAGCAATCAGCCCCAGCATTTT.

The sample holds one count of this clonotype. The chain has TRBV9 and TRBJ2-7; 9 bases line up with TRBD2. The germline CDR1 and CDR2 sequences are SGDLS and YYNGEE. This CDR3 comprises 15 residues. J lost 0 bases, V lost 4 bases, and 5 bases had no gene match. CDR3 nucleotide sequence: TGTGCCAGCAGCCCACAAGCGGGGGGCTCCTACGAGCAGTACTTC. Its translation is CASSPQAGGSYEQYF.